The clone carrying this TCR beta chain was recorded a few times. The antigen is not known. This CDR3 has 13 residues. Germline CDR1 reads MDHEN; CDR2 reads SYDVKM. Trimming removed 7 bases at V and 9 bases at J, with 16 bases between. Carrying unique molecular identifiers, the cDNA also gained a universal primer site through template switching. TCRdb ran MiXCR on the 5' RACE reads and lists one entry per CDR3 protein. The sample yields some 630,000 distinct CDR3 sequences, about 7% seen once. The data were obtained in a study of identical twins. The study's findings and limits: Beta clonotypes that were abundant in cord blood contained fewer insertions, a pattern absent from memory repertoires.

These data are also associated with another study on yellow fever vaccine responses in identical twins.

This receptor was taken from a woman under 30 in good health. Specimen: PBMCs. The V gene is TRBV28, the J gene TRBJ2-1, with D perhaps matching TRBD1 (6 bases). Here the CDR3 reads CASKGGDKSEQFF. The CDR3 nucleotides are TGTGCCAGCAAAGGTGGGGACAAGAGTGAGCAGTTCTTC.